This T cell receptor (beta chain) derives from a study of T-cell memory formation after mild COVID-19. In the study overall: TCR clustering was largely donor specific.

V was trimmed by 0 bases and J by 13 bases, leaving 11 bases between them. The CDR3 extends over 13 amino acids. Per germline, CDR1 SGHRS and CDR2 YFSETQ. A few counts support this clonotype. Its antigen remains unidentified. Study outcomes and limitations: Cross-reactive memory seemingly joined, as some responding clones were found in pre-infection memory.

TCRdb re-analysed the 5' RACE reads in MiXCR, keeping a single row per CDR3 protein. The repertoire has around 300,000 distinct CDR3 sequences, about 13% of them found once; the top ten carry roughly 20%. The sample consisted of PBMCs or a T cell subset sorted from them (not recorded which). The rearrangement links TRBV5-1 to TRBJ1-6, with D unresolved. This receptor was taken from a man aged 18 to 35 who had mild COVID-19 (a few samples of this study predate the infection). Cell type and time point are not known. This CDR3 is CASSLGIPRPLHF. The DNA of the CDR3 is TGCGCCAGCAGCTTGGGCATCCCTCGGCCCCTCCACTTT.